These 7 T cell receptor beta chains originate from one sample sequenced in a study of shared clonotypes between healthy human individuals. Repertoires were generated with immunoSEQ multiplex PCR, while TCRdb's copy carries only in-frame clones and drops some. The repertoire includes about 510,000 clones, 75% to 85% of them detected once, and roughly 13% sits in the top ten. The source material was PBMCs. These receptors were collected from a woman between 40 and 50 years old in good health. Some clones in this sample may be carry-over from other donors' samples.

CDR3 sequence: CASSLEADGTQYF. DNA of the CDR3: TGCGCCAGCAGCTTGGAGGCAGACGGGACCCAGTACTTC. The chain links TRBV5-1 to TRBJ2-5; D is unresolved. The germline V gene encodes CDR1 SGHRS and CDR2 YFSETQ. This CDR3 has 13 amino acids. Trimming shortened V by 0 bases and J by 7 bases, and 10 bases separated the two germline ends.

The chain joins TRBV4-2 to TRBJ2-1; the match to TRBD2 covers 12 bases. CDR1 and CDR2 from the germline V gene are LGHNA and YNFKEQ. The CDR3 runs 17 residues. Trimming at V came to 3 bases and at J to 2 bases, leaving 5 bases not matched to a gene. The CDR3 is CASSHHASGRAYNEQFF. CDR3 DNA sequence: TGTGCCAGCAGCCACCACGCTAGCGGGAGGGCCTACAATGAGCAGTTCTTC.

The gene calls are TRBV5-1 and TRBJ2-1; TRBD2 aligns across 10 bases. Germline trimming cut 0 bases from V and 7 bases from J; bases unmatched to any gene: 10. Germline CDR1 and CDR2: SGHRS and YFSETQ. CDR3 length: 17 amino acids. CDR3 DNA: TGCGCCAGCAGCTTGGTCCCGGCTAGCGGGAGTGTAAATGAGCAGTTCTTC. Its translation: CASSLVPASGSVNEQFF.

This chain connects TRBV6-4 to TRBJ2-7, with 8 bases that match TRBD2. Trimming took 5 bases from V and 1 from J; bases not matched to a gene: 4. Germline V gives CDR1 MRHNA, CDR2 SNTAGT. The CDR3 contains 14 residues. This CDR3 is CASSLTSGSYEQYF. In nucleotides, the CDR3 is TGTGCCAGCAGTCTTACTAGCGGATCCTACGAGCAGTACTTC.

The chain is built from TRBV30 and TRBJ2-5; TRBD2 matches at 8 bases. The junction had 9 bases not matched to a gene; V was cut back by 2 bases and J by 4 bases. Per the germline V gene, CDR1 is GTSNPN and CDR2 is SVGIG (reference sequence). The CDR3 is 15 residues long. The chain's CDR3 is CAWSPRGLAGETQYF. In nucleotides, the CDR3 is TGTGCCTGGAGTCCCCGCGGACTAGCTGGAGAGACCCAGTACTTC. The full variable domain, rest sourced from reference TRBV30 and TRBJ2-5, is SQTIHQWPATLVQPVGSPLSLECTVEGTSNPNLYWYRQAAGRGLQLLFYSVGIGQISSEVPQNLSASRPQDRQFILSSKKLLLSDSGFYLCAWSPRGLAGETQYFGPGTRLLVL.

V gene TRBV11-2 combines with J gene TRBJ2-7, with 8 bases lining up with TRBD2. Looked up from germline, CDR1 is SGHAT and CDR2 is FQNNGV. The CDR3 loop spans 15 amino acids. Trimming cost V 1 base and J 2 bases; bases outside gene matches: 4. The CDR3 nucleotides are TGTGCCAGCAGCTTAGGCGCGGGAGGCGCCTACGAGCAGTACTTC. Protein sequence: CASSLGAGGAYEQYF.

This clone turned up a few times. The germline gene is not matched at one end of the junction; a read error may be the cause. The rearrangement uses TRBV18 and TRBJ2-7; TRBD1 agrees at 9 bases. Germline assignment: CDR1 KGHSH and CDR2 LQKENI. CDR3 length equals 14 residues. CDR3 in DNA: TGTGCCAGCTCCCCCGAGGGACAGGGCGTAGGGCCTGACTTC. It is translated as CASSPEGQGVGPDF.